These 18 T cell receptor beta chains came from one sample sequenced in a study of blood T cell repertoires in COVID-19. The assay was immunoSEQ multiplex PCR, and TCRdb's table has in-frame clones only and misses some. Altogether over 110,000 clones are present, around three quarters being singletons, with the ten largest covering 13%. Sequencing was performed on peripheral blood. These receptors originate from a man aged 80 or over with acute or convalescent COVID-19.

The chain joins TRBV6-6 to TRBJ2-7, with D possibly TRBD2 on 5 matching bases. The germline V gene has CDR1 MNHNY and CDR2 SVGAGI (reference sequence). The V end was cut by 0 bases, the J end by 0 bases, with 6 bases between. The CDR3 has 14 amino acids. DNA of the CDR3: TGTGCCAGCAGTTACTCCGGGAACTCCTACGAGCAGTACTTC. Amino acids: CASSYSGNSYEQYF.

This rearrangement joins TRBV7-7 to TRBJ2-2, with D possibly matching TRBD2 (5 bases). Germline loops: CDR1 SSHAT, CDR2 FNYEAQ (reference sequence). V was clipped by 2 bases and J by 5 bases, with 15 bases between them. The CDR3 runs 16 residues. CDR3 amino acids: CASSLKLPSTTGELFF. DNA for the CDR3: TGTGCCAGCAGCTTAAAGCTGCCTAGCACTACCGGGGAGCTGTTTTTT.

This sequence joins TRBV5-6 and TRBJ1-2; D unresolved. V dropped 0 bases and J dropped 7 bases, with 19 bases sitting between them. Germline-derived CDR1 and CDR2 are SGHDT and YYEEEE. The CDR3 is 16 residues long. The CDR3: CASSLGLVPGSGGYTF. CDR3 DNA sequence: TGTGCCAGCAGCTTGGGTCTAGTCCCCGGTAGCGGTGGCTACACCTTC. The variable domain in full, with the rest retrieved from reference TRBV5-6 and TRBJ1-2, is DAGVTQSPTHLIKTRGQQVTLRCSPKSGHDTVSWYQQALGQGPQFIFQYYEEEERQRGNFPDRFSGHQFPNYSSELNVNALLLGDSALYLCASSLGLVPGSGGYTFGSGTRLTVV.

This rearrangement joins TRBV15 to TRBJ1-1, with a tentative D call TRBD1 (6 bases). Trimming took 3 bases from V and 2 from J, leaving 19 bases between them. The length of the CDR3 is 17 residues. Germline CDR1 reads LNHNV; CDR2 reads YYDKDF (reference sequence). This chain's CDR3 is CATSRPKGGASNTEAFF. The CDR3 region has the DNA TGTGCCACCAGCAGGCCAAAAGGGGGGGCCAGTAACACTGAAGCTTTCTTT.

This clone was recorded a few times. The chain carries TRBV9 and TRBJ1-2; 7 bases are shared with TRBD1. The CDR3 sequence is 15 residues long. Trimming at V came to 6 bases and at J to 6 bases, leaving 14 bases not matched to a gene. Germline V gene sequence: CDR1 SGDLS, CDR2 YYNGEE. The CDR3 DNA follows: TGTGCCAGCACCAAACTTCCCGGGACAGCGAATGGCTACACCTTC. Translated, it gives CASTKLPGTANGYTF.

The chain employs TRBV6-2 or TRBV6-3 and TRBJ1-1; no reliable D call. This CDR3 region has 14 residues. V dropped 1 base and J dropped 2 bases, with 8 bases sitting between them. Germline CDR1 is MNHEY and CDR2 is SVGEGT. CDR3 in DNA: TGTGCCAGCAGTTACTTCGAGGGTAACACTGAAGCTTTCTTT. Translation gives CASSYFEGNTEAFF.

The chain carries TRBV11-2 and TRBJ2-3, with 8 bases fitting TRBD2. V shed 4 bases and J 8 bases; nucleotides not matched to a gene: 2. The CDR3 length is 12 residues. Germline V lookup: CDR1 SGHAT, CDR2 FQNNGV. CDR3 in amino acids: CASSYSGATQYF. CDR3 DNA sequence: TGTGCCAGCAGCTATAGCGGGGCTACGCAGTATTTT.

The rearrangement links TRBV7-2 to TRBJ2-6; D gene unclear. The length of the CDR3 is 15 residues. CDR1 is SGHTA and CDR2 is FQGNSA in the germline V gene. Trimming cost V 6 bases and J 0 bases, with 9 bases left between them. As DNA, the CDR3 is TGTGCCAGCAGTACACATTTCTCTGGGGCCAACGTCCTGACTTTC. It is translated as CASSTHFSGANVLTF. The variable domain in full, completed from reference TRBV7-2 and TRBJ2-6, reads GAGVSQSPSNKVTEKGKDVELRCDPISGHTALYWYRQSLGQGLEFLIYFQGNSAPDKSGLPSDRFSAERTGGSVSTLTIQRTQQEDSAVYLCASSTHFSGANVLTFGAGSRLTVL.

The V gene is TRBV15, the J gene TRBJ1-4; unclear D gene. The V gene's germline CDR1 is LNHNV and CDR2 YYDKDF (reference sequence). V lost 8 bases and J 4 bases, leaving 11 bases between the germline ends. There are 13 residues in the CDR3. The DNA for the CDR3 is TGTGCCACCGCACAGTCCTATAATGAAAAACTGTTTTTT. Its protein is CATAQSYNEKLFF.

The chain links TRBV24-1 to TRBJ2-1; tentative D call: TRBD1 (6 bases). With 4 bases removed from V and 0 bases from J, the gap between germline ends came to 12 bases. Germline V gives CDR1 KGHDR, CDR2 SFDVKD. The CDR3 runs to 16 residues. CDR3 in amino acids: CATSDTGLSSYNEQFF. The CDR3 coding sequence is TGTGCCACCAGTGACACAGGGCTTAGCTCCTACAATGAGCAGTTCTTC.

The chain recombines TRBV9 with TRBJ2-1, with TRBD1 matching over 9 bases. Germline lookup yields CDR1 SGDLS and CDR2 YYNGEE. CDR3 size: 18 residues. The V gene end was trimmed by 0 bases and the J gene end by 5 bases; junction bases not matched to a gene: 12. The DNA for the CDR3 is TGTGCCAGCAGCGTAGAGGGACAGGGTTATTATCTGAACAATGAGCAGTTCTTC. It translates to CASSVEGQGYYLNNEQFF.

The genes are TRBV18 and TRBJ2-7, with 11 bases lining up with TRBD2. The length of the CDR3 is 14 residues. The ends lost 3 bases at V and 4 bases at J; junction bases unmatched: 2. Per the germline V gene, CDR1 is KGHSH and CDR2 is LQKENI. The CDR3 region has the DNA TGTGCCAGCTCACCTAGCGGGGGGGCGTACGAGCAGTACTTC. Protein: CASSPSGGAYEQYF.

V and J are TRBV21-1 and TRBJ1-1; the DNA was not compared with TRBD1, the D call given in the table. TRBV21-1 is designated a pseudogene. There are 13 residues in the CDR3. CDR3 residues: CASSSTGGGEAFF. CDR3 sequence (DNA): TGTGCCAGCAGCTCTACAGGGGGCGGTGAAGCTTTCTTT.

The chain has TRBV7-3 and TRBJ2-2; 10 nucleotides line up with TRBD1. CDR3 length equals 14 residues. Looked up from germline, CDR1 is SGHTA and CDR2 is FQGTGA. Trimming at V came to 6 bases and at J to 6 bases, leaving 4 bases not matched to a gene. CDR3 in DNA: TGTGCCAGCAGACGACAGGGGGCAGCCGGGGAGCTGTTTTTT. Translation gives CASRRQGAAGELFF.

The rearrangement links TRBV30 to TRBJ1-1; 9 bases match TRBD1. CDR3 length: 13 amino acids. V lost 5 bases and J lost 5; bases outside the gene matches: 6. Germline loops: CDR1 GTSNPN, CDR2 SVGIG (reference sequence). CDR3 bases: TGTGCCTGGTCCCGGGACAGGGAAACTGAAGCTTTCTTT. Amino acid sequence: CAWSRDRETEAFF. The complete variable domain, with remaining parts taken from reference TRBV30 and TRBJ1-1, reads SQTIHQWPATLVQPVGSPLSLECTVEGTSNPNLYWYRQAAGRGLQLLFYSVGIGQISSEVPQNLSASRPQDRQFILSSKKLLLSDSGFYLCAWSRDRETEAFFGQGTRLTVV.

This clone was recorded only once. This CDR3 reads CASSPPPGGRGTDTQYF. The CDR3, as DNA: TGTGCCAGTAGTCCCCCACCAGGGGGCCGAGGCACAGATACGCAGTATTTT. The rearrangement joins TRBV19 to TRBJ2-3; 8 nucleotides line up with TRBD1. The V and J ends lost 5 bases and 1 base, in that order; junction bases with no gene match: 11. CDR3 length equals 17 residues. Germline CDR1 and CDR2: LNHDA and SQIVND (reference sequence).

V and J are TRBV18 and TRBJ1-4, with 8 bases identical to TRBD1. Trimming took 2 bases from V and 8 from J; bases not matched to a gene: 7. Germline V gene lookup returns CDR1 KGHSH and CDR2 LQKENI. The CDR3 loop spans 15 amino acids. The CDR3 region is CASSPDRQGHEKLFF. The CDR3 DNA sequence: TGTGCCAGCTCACCAGACCGACAGGGGCACGAAAAACTGTTTTTT.

This clone occurred a few times. The chain employs TRBV7-8 and TRBJ2-7, with TRBD2 matching over 8 bases. This CDR3 has 13 amino acids. The junction had 5 bases not matched to a gene; V was cut back by 8 bases and J by 2 bases. Germline CDR1 is SGHVS and CDR2 is FQNEAQ. The CDR3 here is CASSGTSAYEQYF. CDR3 DNA sequence: TGTGCCAGCTCCGGGACTAGTGCCTACGAGCAGTACTTC.